The 26 T cell receptor beta chains below all came from one sample that was sequenced in a study of blood T cell repertoires in COVID-19. Assay: immunoSEQ multiplex PCR; the TCRdb copy retains only in-frame clones and omits some. The table has tens of thousands of clones, under 85% seen once. Sequenced input: peripheral blood. These receptors were obtained from a human donor in a cohort sampled during active COVID-19.

The chain combines TRBV5-1 with TRBJ2-7, with 8 bases lining up with TRBD2. The CDR3 spans 15 residues. From germline, CDR1 is SGHRS and CDR2 YFSETQ. V lost 0 bases, J lost 1 base, and 3 bases stayed unmatched. The CDR3 DNA reads as TGCGCCAGCAGCTTGGGTCCTAGCGGGTCCTACGAGCAGTACTTC. This codes for CASSLGPSGSYEQYF.

This chain connects TRBV12-3 or TRBV12-4 to TRBJ2-7; TRBD1 agrees at 8 bases. With V trimmed by 7 bases and J by 6 bases, 8 bases remained unmatched. This CDR3 is built from 13 residues. The CDR3 spells CASNLRGRPEQYF. CDR3 bases: TGTGCCAGCAACCTCAGGGGGCGCCCCGAGCAGTACTTC.

This clone appeared once. The rearrangement joins TRBV7-2 to TRBJ1-4; D gene uncertain. Between the trimmed V and J ends, which lost 3 bases and 2 bases, there was a span of 10 bases. CDR3 length equals 15 residues. Looked up from germline, CDR1 is SGHTA and CDR2 is FQGNSA. The CDR3 is CASSLRGTTNEKLFF. Here the CDR3 DNA reads TGTGCCAGCAGCTTGCGGGGTACGACTAATGAAAAACTGTTTTTT.

The chain is built from TRBV11-3 and TRBJ1-5; D gene ambiguous. CDR1 and CDR2 from the germline V gene are SGHNT and YENEEA. Trimming cost V 5 bases and J 3 bases, with 17 bases left between them. CDR3 size: 16 residues. The CDR3 region has the DNA TGTGCCAGCAGCCATCCTCCCGCCCAGAACAATCAGCCCCAGCATTTT. This codes for CASSHPPAQNNQPQHF.

The genes are TRBV3-1 (or the pseudogene TRBV3-2) and TRBJ2-2, with 7 bases matching TRBD2. Germline V gene sequence: CDR1 LGHDT, CDR2 YNNKEL (reference sequence). This CDR3 spans 16 amino acids. V dropped 1 base and J dropped 4; count of bases not matched to a gene: 6. In DNA, the CDR3 is TGTGCCAGCAGCCAAGCACGCCTAGCGGTCACCGGGGAGCTGTTTTTT. Translated, it gives CASSQARLAVTGELFF.

The chain uses TRBV23-1 and TRBJ1-2; D remains unclear. TRBV23-1 is noted as an ORF with a role that remains uncertain. V was trimmed by 6 bases and J by 8 bases, leaving 22 bases between them. The CDR3 length is 15 residues. The CDR3 region has the DNA TGCGCCAGCAGCCCTTCCTCCCCCCGAATAGAGGGCTACACCTTC. Translation: CASSPSSPRIEGYTF.

The J gene is TRBJ1-5, the V gene TRBV28, with TRBD1 matching over 8 bases. The germline V gene has CDR1 MDHEN and CDR2 SYDVKM. The CDR3 sequence is 15 residues long. Trimming took 6 bases from V and 1 from J; bases not matched to a gene: 5. The CDR3 bases are TGTGCCAGCAGGCCAGGGGGCGTGAGCAATCAGCCCCAGCATTTT. It yields the protein CASRPGGVSNQPQHF.

The chain recombines TRBV4-2 with TRBJ2-3; possible D gene TRBD1, 5 bases. This CDR3 region has 15 residues. Trimming took off 3 bases at V and 6 bases at J, with 16 bases between the two ends. Germline loops: CDR1 LGHNA, CDR2 YNFKEQ. This CDR3 reads CASSQIPGATDTQYF. The CDR3 bases are TGTGCCAGCAGCCAGATCCCTGGGGCTACCGATACGCAGTATTTT.

The gene calls are TRBV28 and TRBJ1-5; TRBD1 aligns across 10 bases. The junction had 11 bases not matched to a gene; V was cut back by 5 bases and J by 7 bases. The germline gives CDR1 MDHEN, CDR2 SYDVKM. CDR3 length: 16 amino acids. The CDR3 region is CASSHPGQGFGQPQHF. Here the CDR3 DNA reads TGTGCCAGCAGTCATCCGGGACAGGGGTTCGGGCAGCCCCAGCATTTT. The full variable domain, with the rest looked up from reference TRBV28 and TRBJ1-5, is DVKVTQSSRYLVKRTGEKVFLECVQDMDHENMFWYRQDPGLGLRLIYFSYDVKMKEKGDIPEGYSVSREKKERFSLILESASTNQTSMYLCASSHPGQGFGQPQHFGDGTRLSIL.

The chain combines TRBV29-1 with TRBJ2-3; D is tentatively TRBD1 or TRBD2 (5 bases each). This CDR3 spans 12 amino acids. V lost 7 bases and J lost 3, with 11 bases in between. Per the germline V gene, CDR1 is SQVTM and CDR2 is ANQGSEA. CDR3 in DNA: TGCAGCGGGGGCCGGGAAACAGATACGCAGTATTTT. This translates into CSGGRETDTQYF.

Written as DNA, the CDR3 is TGTGCCAGCTCACTACAGGGGGGCACTGAAGCTTTCTTT. This gives the protein CASSLQGGTEAFF. This rearrangement joins TRBV18 to TRBJ1-1; 8 bases agree with TRBD1. The CDR3 covers 13 residues. Per the germline V gene, CDR1 is KGHSH and CDR2 is LQKENI. V lost 4 bases, J lost 4 bases, and 2 bases stayed unmatched.

The chain links TRBV16 to TRBJ2-5; D uncertain. Trimming cost V 0 bases and J 4 bases, with 6 bases left between them. Per the germline V gene, CDR1 is KGHSY and CDR2 is FQNENV. The CDR3 is 13 amino acids. The CDR3 coding sequence is TGTGCCAGCAGCCAATCGAGAGGAGAGACCCAGTACTTC. Its translation: CASSQSRGETQYF.

The chain combines TRBV28 with TRBJ1-4, with 8 bases that match TRBD1. The CDR3 spans 14 residues. The germline CDR1 and CDR2 sequences are MDHEN and SYDVKM. V shed 5 bases, J shed 4 bases, and the junction held 3 bases outside the gene matches. CDR3 region: CASSPGGRNEKLFF. CDR3 DNA sequence: TGTGCCAGCAGTCCAGGGGGCCGTAATGAAAAACTGTTTTTT.

CDR3 DNA: TGCGCCAGCAGCCCGGGACATACAGGGGGGGCCGGGGGTGAGCAGTACTTC. Translation gives CASSPGHTGGAGGEQYF. This rearrangement joins TRBV5-1 to TRBJ2-7, with D maybe TRBD1 (8 bases). CDR1 SGHRS and CDR2 YFSETQ come from the germline V gene. CDR3 size: 17 residues. Trimming pared 4 bases from V and 7 bases from J, leaving 27 bases between.

This clone occurred a few times. This chain links TRBV10-1 with TRBJ1-5, with TRBD1 identical over 10 bases. Germline CDR1 is WNHNN and CDR2 is SYGVQD (reference sequence). V dropped 5 bases and J dropped 1; count of bases not matched to a gene: 11. CDR3 length: 18 residues. CDR3 amino acids: CASSPGTGAGSSNQPQHF. In DNA form, the CDR3 reads TGCGCCAGCAGTCCCGGGACAGGGGCAGGATCCAGCAATCAGCCCCAGCATTTT.

This chain joins TRBV4-2 and TRBJ2-5; D is possibly TRBD2 (5 bases). Germline CDR1 LGHNA, CDR2 YNFKEQ. This CDR3 region has 13 residues. The V end was cut by 0 bases, the J end by 5 bases, with 7 bases between. CDR3 DNA sequence: TGTGCCAGCAGCCAAGAGTGGAGGGAGACCCAGTACTTC. Residues: CASSQEWRETQYF.

This chain connects TRBV19 to TRBJ2-1; 8 nucleotides align to TRBD2. There are 16 residues in the CDR3. V shed 4 bases and J 2 bases; nucleotides not matched to a gene: 7. Germline-derived CDR1 and CDR2 are LNHDA and SQIVND (reference sequence). The CDR3 sequence is CASSTGRGVTYNEQFF. CDR3 DNA: TGTGCCAGTAGTACTGGGCGGGGGGTCACCTACAATGAGCAGTTCTTC.

The V gene is TRBV5-8, the J gene TRBJ1-4; the D gene is possibly TRBD1 (6 bases). The V end was cut by 1 base, the J end by 5 bases, with 9 bases between. The germline V gene has CDR1 SGHTS and CDR2 YDEGEE. The CDR3 sequence is 14 residues long. CDR3: CASSLTGLNEKLFF. The CDR3 bases are TGTGCCAGCAGCTTGACAGGGCTCAATGAAAAACTGTTTTTT.

In DNA, the CDR3 is TGTGCCAGCAGCGTAGCTACGCCCCCAGAGACCCAGTACTTC. Translating it yields CASSVATPPETQYF. The rearrangement joins TRBV9 to TRBJ2-5; no definite D call. CDR3 length: 14 residues. V was pared by 0 bases and J by 4 bases, with 10 bases between. CDR1 and CDR2 (germline): SGDLS, YYNGEE.

The chain has TRBV11-1 and TRBJ2-5; 8 bases match TRBD1. Germline V gives CDR1 SGHAT, CDR2 FQDESV (reference sequence). The CDR3 sequence is 15 residues long. With 5 bases clipped from V and 0 bases from J, the junction kept 5 bases outside the gene matches. In DNA, the CDR3 is TGTGCCAGCAGCACCTACAGGGGGTACCAAGAGACCCAGTACTTC. Amino acids: CASSTYRGYQETQYF. Complete variable domain (other parts from reference TRBV11-1 and TRBJ2-5): EAEVAQSPRYKITEKSQAVAFWCDPISGHATLYWYRQILGQGPELLVQFQDESVVDDSQLPKDRFSAERLKGVDSTLKIQPAELGDSAMYLCASSTYRGYQETQYFGPGTRLLVL.

The rearrangement links TRBV18 to TRBJ1-3; 9 bases match TRBD1. Germline loops: CDR1 KGHSH, CDR2 LQKENI. The CDR3 has 16 residues. J lost 2 bases, V lost 5 bases, and 7 bases had no gene match. CDR3: CASSETGGRTGNTIYF. The CDR3, as DNA: TGTGCCAGCTCAGAAACAGGGGGCCGAACTGGAAACACCATATATTTT. Full variable domain (missing parts from reference TRBV18 and TRBJ1-3): NAGVMQNPRHLVRRRGQEARLRCSPMKGHSHVYWYRQLPEEGLKFMVYLQKENIIDESGMPKERFSAEFPKEGPSILRIQQVVRGDSAAYFCASSETGGRTGNTIYFGEGSWLTVV.

This chain uses TRBV21-1 with TRBJ2-1; the D segment call TRBD2 is taken from the table without a DNA check. TRBV21-1 is an annotated pseudogene. The CDR3 is made up of 15 amino acids. The CDR3 DNA is TGTGCCAGCATCCTCGTGGGGGGGGGATACAATGAGCAGTTCTTC. This gives the protein CASILVGGGYNEQFF.

In nucleotides, the CDR3 is TGTGCCAGCAGCGGGGGACGGAATAACTATGGCTACACCTTC. It encodes CASSGGRNNYGYTF. The chain employs TRBV2 and TRBJ1-2; tentative D call: TRBD1 (5 bases). The CDR3 length is 14 residues. Germline V CDR1 and CDR2: SNHLY, FYNNEI. V was trimmed by 6 bases and J by 1 base, leaving 12 bases between them.

The table lists this clone with a few counts. This rearrangement joins TRBV12-3 or TRBV12-4 to TRBJ2-3; D is ambiguous. Trimming removed 6 bases at V and 2 bases at J, with 9 bases between. The CDR3 runs to 13 residues. CDR3 protein: CASSPEATDTQYF. CDR3 sequence (DNA): TGTGCCAGCAGCCCTGAGGCCACAGATACGCAGTATTTT.

CDR3 residues: CASSEGSYGYTF. CDR3 coding DNA: TGTGCCAGCAGTGAAGGGAGCTATGGCTACACCTTC. The V and J genes are TRBV6-1 and TRBJ1-2, with unresolved D. The germline gives CDR1 MNHNS, CDR2 SASEGT. Trimming shortened V by 1 base and J by 4 bases, and 4 bases separated the two germline ends. CDR3 length equals 12 residues.

The sample holds a few counts of this clone. V and J are TRBV5-6 and TRBJ1-2; TRBD1 aligns across 9 bases. The V segment lost 4 bases and the J segment 4 bases; nucleotides outside the gene matches: 8. The CDR3 loop spans 15 amino acids. Germline V lookup: CDR1 SGHDT, CDR2 YYEEEE. CDR3 protein: CASSKWDRVTYGYTF. DNA of the CDR3: TGTGCCAGCAGCAAATGGGACAGGGTAACCTATGGCTACACCTTC. The full variable domain, with the rest looked up from reference TRBV5-6 and TRBJ1-2, is DAGVTQSPTHLIKTRGQQVTLRCSPKSGHDTVSWYQQALGQGPQFIFQYYEEEERQRGNFPDRFSGHQFPNYSSELNVNALLLGDSALYLCASSKWDRVTYGYTFGSGTRLTVV.